This T cell receptor (beta chain) was found in a study of identical twins (dated by TCRdb to about 2016). About the investigation overall: TCR alpha and beta repertoires from monozygotic twins, unrelated adults of various ages and cord blood were deep-sequenced to test whether fetal clonotypes persist. Replicate twin experiments were performed at different times using different library preparation protocols to rule out contamination.

Broad study findings and their caveats: Out-of-frame TCR alpha sequences shared between twins showed an excess of low generation-probability sequences compared with coincidental sharing between unrelated individuals. In beta out-of-frame sequences, excess twin sharing was weaker, because having fewer shared sequences lowered the signal-to-noise ratio. In monozygotic twins, recombination models systematically underestimated out-of-frame TCR alpha sharing, but the models matched the sharing seen between unrelated individuals. Abundant cord blood beta clonotypes had fewer insertions, young adult naive repertoires showed a similar but weaker trend, and memory repertoires showed no such trend. Conclusions relied on cross-sectional statistical analysis, since the same donors could not be followed over many years. Zero-insertion analyses could be partly confounded by invariant T cells such as MAIT and iNKT, though diverse VJ usage argued against such confounding for most clonotypes.

The library was made by 5' RACE. Sequencing was performed on an Illumina HiSeq 2000. Template switching added a universal primer binding site, and the final cDNA carried a unique molecular identifier that allowed TCR cDNA molecules to be counted accurately. Specific primers in the conserved constant-segment region were used to synthesize first-strand cDNA for the TCR alpha and beta chains. To control for contamination, every cDNA library was double barcoded, receiving both a SMART-Mk sample barcode and Illumina barcodes. TruSeq adapter sequences along with Illumina sample barcodes were introduced in two successive PCR steps. The TCR alpha and beta cDNA libraries were sequenced on the Illumina HiSeq platform using custom primers. Per the source publication's procedure: MiGEC processed the raw reads to extract unique molecular identifiers, while MiXCR was used to determine the CDR3 positions. For each individual, recombination models were inferred using an EM algorithm with the repgenHMM and IGoR tools. The tcR package in R was used for shared clonotype analysis, with sharing normalized by the product of cloneset sizes. To study raw recombination without the effects of thymic and clonal selection, out-of-frame nonproductive sequences were analyzed. TCRdb reworked the public reads: Q25 trimming with fastp, MiXCR clone assembly, productive beta chains retained. Under each unique CDR3 protein, matching rows form one entry showing the most common genes and DNA. The V and J calls were not made by the authors but by TCRdb's processing. This sample comprises about 890,000 distinct CDR3 sequences, roughly an eighth of them detected only once. The ten largest clones represent about 1.6% of the sample.

Only healthy Caucasian donors were included. Three pairs of female monozygotic twins, all aged roughly 18 to 29 years, were included in the twin cohort. The RNA used for TCR libraries was isolated from peripheral blood mononuclear cells. As concerns this clonotype: Its antigen has not been determined. Within one base of it there is no much larger clone, and no base qualities were kept.

V is cut back by 2 bases and J by 0 bases, with 5 bases in the junction unmatched. For CDR1 and CDR2, the germline V gene lists SGHRS and YFSETQ. From cysteine to phenylalanine, the CDR3 is 16 amino acids long. Kept here is only the CDR3 DNA, which spans 48 bases and is read in frame from base 1. A further study also used this sample, focusing on yellow fever vaccine responses in identical twins. The second source states: According to the authors, the vaccine-induced T cell response in identical twins seemed to be partly convergent and partly specific to each individual. In the study, vaccine-responding T cell clones were precisely tracked in identical twins.

The sequence is built from TRBV5-1 and TRBJ1-1, with 9 bases aligning to TRBD1. This TCR came from a woman aged 18-35 years in good health. Sequencing used PBMCs. The DNA is as follows: TGCGCCAGCAGCTTTAGGGACAGGGTTTTGAACACTGAAGCTTTCTTT. It codes for CASSFRDRVLNTEAFF.